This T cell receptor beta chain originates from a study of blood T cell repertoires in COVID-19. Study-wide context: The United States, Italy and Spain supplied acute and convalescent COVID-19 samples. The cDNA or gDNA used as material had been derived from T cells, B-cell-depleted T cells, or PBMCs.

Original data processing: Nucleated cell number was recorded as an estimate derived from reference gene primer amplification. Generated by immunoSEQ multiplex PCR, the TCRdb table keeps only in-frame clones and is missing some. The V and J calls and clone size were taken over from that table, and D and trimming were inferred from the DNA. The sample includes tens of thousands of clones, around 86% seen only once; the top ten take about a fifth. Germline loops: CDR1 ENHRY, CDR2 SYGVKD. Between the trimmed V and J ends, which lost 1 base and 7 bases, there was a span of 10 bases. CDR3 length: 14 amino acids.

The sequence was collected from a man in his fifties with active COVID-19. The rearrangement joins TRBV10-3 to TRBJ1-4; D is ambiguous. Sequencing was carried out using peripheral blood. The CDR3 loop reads CAISELGSSEKLFF. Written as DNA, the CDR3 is TGTGCCATCAGTGAGTTGGGTTCTAGTGAAAAACTGTTTTTT.